These T cell receptor beta chains were read from a single sample in a study of T-cell reconstitution after alpha-beta-depleted transplantation in children. TCRdb independently ran MiXCR on the PCR reads; one entry per CDR3 protein. The sample includes 800,000 to 1,000,000 distinct CDR3 sequences, about 29% of them seen just once. Sequenced material: PBMCs, mostly from graft donor cells, taken 360 days after TCRalphabeta/CD19-depleted stem cell transplant. Source of these receptors: a boy under two years old who had a stem cell transplant for SCID, so the T cells may come from the graft donor. Each CDR3 is given with its conserved first and last residue. D genes are given only for firm matches. The listing skips clone size in some rows; elsewhere it reads once, few, many or a size class.

J,size,V,D,DNA,CDR3
TRBJ1-4,few,TRBV28,TRBD1,TGTGCCAGCAGTCCCGACAGGGCGAGGGGGTTTTTT,CASSPDRARGFF
TRBJ2-1,NA,TRBV12-3/TRBV12-4,TRBD2,TGTGCCAGCAGTTTAGTAGGACTAGCGGGGGGTCCCTTCTCCTACAATGAGCAGTTCTTC,CASSLVGLAGGPFSYNEQFF
TRBJ1-4,few,TRBV5-1,NA,TGCGCCAGCAGCTTTTCGGGAGCAACTAATGAAAAACTGTTTTTT,CASSFSGATNEKLFF
TRBJ2-3,few,TRBV7-9,TRBD1,TGTGCCAGCAGCTCACGGACAGGGTGGAGCACAGATACGCAGTATTTT,CASSSRTGWSTDTQYF
TRBJ2-5,NA,TRBV3-1,TRBD2,TGTGCCAGCAGCACCCGGACTAGCAGTATTCGGGAGACCCAGTACTTC,CASSTRTSSIRETQYF
TRBJ2-2,NA,TRBV9,TRBD2,TGTGCCAGCAGCCCTGGACAAGGGGGACTAGCGGGGGGTAGTACCGGGGAGCTGTTTTTT,CASSPGQGGLAGGSTGELFF
TRBJ2-7,few,TRBV29-1,NA,TGCAGCGTTGTGTCCAGTATCTACGAGCAGTACTTC,CSVVSSIYEQYF
TRBJ2-4,NA,TRBV5-1,NA,TGCGCCAGCAGCTTGGTGGGCGGGGTAGCCAAAAACATTCAGTACTTC,CASSLVGGVAKNIQYF
TRBJ2-7,few,TRBV4-2,TRBD1,TGTGCCAGCAGCCGCCATGGGGGACAGGGGACCTCGTCCCCCTACGAGCAGTACTTC,CASSRHGGQGTSSPYEQYF
TRBJ2-7,NA,TRBV12-3/TRBV12-4,NA,TGTGCCAGCACAAACACCAGGGGAAGCTACGAGCAGTACTTC,CASTNTRGSYEQYF
TRBJ2-1,few,TRBV7-9,TRBD1,TGTGCCAGCAGCCCCCCCAGAGGGGGCTTGTTCTTC,CASSPPRGGLFF
TRBJ1-2,few,TRBV20-1,TRBD1,TGCAGTGCCCCCGGACAGGGTGGTGGCTATGGCTACACCTTC,CSAPGQGGGYGYTF
TRBJ2-2,NA,TRBV5-1,TRBD2,TGCGCCAGCAGCGACAAACTAGCGGGGGGTCCGAACACCGGGGAGCTGTTTTTT,CASSDKLAGGPNTGELFF
TRBJ1-4,NA,TRBV5-1,TRBD1,TGCGCCAGCAGCTCGGGACAGGGACCCGAAAAACTGTTTTTT,CASSSGQGPEKLFF
TRBJ1-2,NA,TRBV19,NA,TGTGCCAGTAGTATCAGGACACTCTATGGCTACACCTTC,CASSIRTLYGYTF
TRBJ2-2,few,TRBV3-1,NA,TGTGCCAGCAGTCGGTCACTATTTAACACCGGGGAGCTGTTTTTT,CASSRSLFNTGELFF
TRBJ1-1,few,TRBV5-1,NA,TGCGCCAGCAGCCCTGGACGGACGAACACTGAAGCTTTCTTT,CASSPGRTNTEAFF
TRBJ2-5,NA,TRBV28,TRBD2,TGTGCCAGCAGTTTATCGGGTAGCGGGGGGCAAGAGACCCAGTACTTC,CASSLSGSGGQETQYF
TRBJ2-7,NA,TRBV24-1,NA,TGTGCCACCAGCTCGGTCGTCGGCGAGCAGTACTTC,CATSSVVGEQYF
TRBJ2-5,many,TRBV6-4,NA,TGTGCCAGCAGTGACCCGAGAGGGACTCCCGACCAAGAGACCCAGTACTTC,CASSDPRGTPDQETQYF
TRBJ1-1,NA,TRBV6-1,NA,TGTGCCAGCAGGGTGGGGGGAGGGAGCACTGAAGCTTTCTTT,CASRVGGGSTEAFF
TRBJ2-1,NA,TRBV10-3,TRBD2,TGTGCCATCAGTGAGCCGACTAGCGGGACCCTCTCCTACAATGAGCAGTTCTTC,CAISEPTSGTLSYNEQFF
TRBJ1-5,NA,TRBV29-1,NA,TGCAGCGTTGGGGCAGGAGGGGAGCCCCAGCATTTT,CSVGAGGEPQHF
TRBJ1-4,NA,TRBV4-2,TRBD1,TGTGCCAGCAGCGACCTACCTCCGGGACAGGGTAATGAAAAACTGTTTTTT,CASSDLPPGQGNEKLFF
TRBJ1-1,NA,TRBV6-2/TRBV6-3,TRBD1,TGTGCCAGCAGAAGAGGGGGACAGGGCACTGAAGCTTTCTTT,CASRRGGQGTEAFF